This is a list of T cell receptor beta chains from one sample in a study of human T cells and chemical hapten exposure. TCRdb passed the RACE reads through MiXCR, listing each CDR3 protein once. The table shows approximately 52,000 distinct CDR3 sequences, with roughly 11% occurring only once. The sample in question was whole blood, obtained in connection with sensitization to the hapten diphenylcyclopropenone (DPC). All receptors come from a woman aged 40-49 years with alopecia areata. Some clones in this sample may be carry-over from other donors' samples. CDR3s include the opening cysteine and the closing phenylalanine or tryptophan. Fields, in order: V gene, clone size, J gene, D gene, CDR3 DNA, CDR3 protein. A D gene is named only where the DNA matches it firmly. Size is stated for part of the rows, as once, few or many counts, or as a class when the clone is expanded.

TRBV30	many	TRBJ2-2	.	TGTGCCTGGAGCCAGCTCGGATCCGGGGAGCTGTTTTTT	CAWSQLGSGELFF
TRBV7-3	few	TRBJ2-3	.	TGTGCCAGCTCAGGAGCGGACCCCACAGATACGCAGTATTTT	CASSGADPTDTQYF
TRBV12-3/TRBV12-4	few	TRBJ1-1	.	TGTGCCAGCAGTTTTGGGGGGGATACCACTGAAGCTTTCTTT	CASSFGGDTTEAFF
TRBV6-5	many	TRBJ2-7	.	TGTGCCAGCAGGCAGGGACCCTACGAGCAGTACTTC	CASRQGPYEQYF
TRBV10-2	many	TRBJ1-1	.	TGCGCCAGCAGCCTGACGCAGAACACTGAAGCTTTCTTT	CASSLTQNTEAFF
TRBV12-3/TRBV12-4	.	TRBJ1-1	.	TGTGCCAGCAGTTTCCCGCCTACCCCGGGACAACACATCCGGAACACTGAAGCTTTCTTT	CASSFPPTPGQHIRNTEAFF
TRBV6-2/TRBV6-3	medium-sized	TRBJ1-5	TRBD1	TGTGCCAGCAGTTACAGGACAGGGGCCTTCAATCAGCCCCAGCATTTT	CASSYRTGAFNQPQHF
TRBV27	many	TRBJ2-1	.	.	CASSSSVNEQFF
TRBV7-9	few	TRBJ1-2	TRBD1	TGTGCCAGCAGCCGGGGGGACAGGCGAGGTTATGGCTACACCTTC	CASSRGDRRGYGYTF
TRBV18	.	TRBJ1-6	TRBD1	TGTGCCAGCTCACCTGGACAGGGGGCTAATTCACCCCTCCACTTT	CASSPGQGANSPLHF
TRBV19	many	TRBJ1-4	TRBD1	TGTGCCAGTAGGAATACAGGGGGGACTAATGAAAAACTGTTTTTT	CASRNTGGTNEKLFF
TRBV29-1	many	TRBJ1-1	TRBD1	TGCAGCGTGGGACAGGGGTTGTCTGAAGCTTTCTTT	CSVGQGLSEAFF
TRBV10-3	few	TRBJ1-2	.	TGTGCCATCAGTGAGTTGGAACAGGGAGGCTATGGCTACACCTTC	CAISELEQGGYGYTF
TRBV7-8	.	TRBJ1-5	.	TGTGCCAGCAGCTTAGTGGCAGGCAATCAGCCCCAGCATTTT	CASSLVAGNQPQHF
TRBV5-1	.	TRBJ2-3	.	TGCGCCAGCAGCCTGGACACCGGGACACTTGGAGATACGCAGTATTTT	CASSLDTGTLGDTQYF
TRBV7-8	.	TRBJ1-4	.	TGTGCCAGCAGACGCCTGACATCCCGTGACAAACTGTTTTTT	CASRRLTSRDKLFF
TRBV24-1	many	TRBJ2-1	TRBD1	TGTGCCACCAGTGAATCCGGAAGGACAGGGCACTTCTTC	CATSESGRTGHFF
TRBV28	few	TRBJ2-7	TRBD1	TGTGCCAGCATCTCGGGACAGGGCTACGAGCAGTACTTC	CASISGQGYEQYF
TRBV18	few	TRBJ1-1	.	TGTGCCAGCTCACCATTGGGCAGACAGTCCGCTGAAGCTTTCTTT	CASSPLGRQSAEAFF
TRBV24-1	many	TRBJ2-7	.	TGTGCCACCAGTGATAGATCCGAGCAGTACTTC	CATSDRSEQYF
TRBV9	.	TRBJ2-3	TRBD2	TGTGCCAGCAGCGTTGGACTAGCGGGGCGCACAGATACGCAGTATTTT	CASSVGLAGRTDTQYF
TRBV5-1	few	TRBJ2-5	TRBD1	TGCGCCAGCAACCCCAGGGGGCCGAGTGAGACCCAGTACTTC	CASNPRGPSETQYF
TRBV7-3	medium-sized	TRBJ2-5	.	TGTGCCAGCAGCTCCAATCAACCAGGGGAAGAGACCCAGTACTTC	CASSSNQPGEETQYF
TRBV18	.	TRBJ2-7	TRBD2	TGTGCCAGCTCACCACTAGCGGGGGCAGGAGTGAACTCCTACGAGCAGTACTTC	CASSPLAGAGVNSYEQYF
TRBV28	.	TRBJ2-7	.	TGTGCCAGCAGTTTCATGCACTCCGGGCGCTACGAGCAGTACTTC	CASSFMHSGRYEQYF
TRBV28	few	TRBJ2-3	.	TGTGCCAGCTCGTCCTACGAGGCAGATACGCAGTATTTT	CASSSYEADTQYF
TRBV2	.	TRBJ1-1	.	TGTGCCAGCAGTGAGTGGGAGAACACTGAAGCTTTCTTT	CASSEWENTEAFF
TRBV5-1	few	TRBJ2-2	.	TGCGCCAGCAGCTTGAGTGGGGCAGCCACCGGGGAGCTGTTTTTT	CASSLSGAATGELFF
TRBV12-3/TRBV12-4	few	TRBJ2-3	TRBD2	TGTGCCAGCAGCCAGACTAGCGGGGGGGGCACAGATACGCAGTATTTT	CASSQTSGGGTDTQYF
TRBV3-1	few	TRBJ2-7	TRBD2	TGTGCCAGCAGCCACTCCTGGACTAGCGGGAGCAGGTACGAGCAGTACTTC	CASSHSWTSGSRYEQYF
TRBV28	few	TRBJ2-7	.	TGTGCCAGCAGGAGGACGACCCACGAGCAGTACTTC	CASRRTTHEQYF
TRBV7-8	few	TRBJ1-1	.	TGTGCCAGCACCAGTGGGGTTCTGAACACTGAAGCTTTCTTT	CASTSGVLNTEAFF
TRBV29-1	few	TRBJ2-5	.	TGCAGCGTTGAGAAGCAACAAGAGACCCAGTACTTC	CSVEKQQETQYF
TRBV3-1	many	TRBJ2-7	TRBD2	TGTGCCAGCAGCCTGACTAGCGGGAGGTATTACGAGCAGTACTTC	CASSLTSGRYYEQYF
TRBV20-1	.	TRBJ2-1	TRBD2	TGCAGTGCTAGGGATTCACTAGCGGGCAGGGGGTTCTTC	CSARDSLAGRGFF
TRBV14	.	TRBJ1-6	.	TGTGCCAGCAGCCAAGATTCACGGTGCACCCTCCACTTT	CASSQDSRCTLHF
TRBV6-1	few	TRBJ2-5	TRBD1	TGTGCCAGCAGCCCAAGGGGGCCGGGGGAGACCCAGTACTTC	CASSPRGPGETQYF